This T cell receptor beta chain was captured in a study of blood T cell repertoires in COVID-19. Germline V lookup: CDR1 MNHEY, CDR2 SVGAGI. CDR3 length: 15 amino acids. With V trimmed by 7 bases and J by 4 bases, 10 bases remained unmatched. Generated by immunoSEQ multiplex PCR, the TCRdb table keeps only in-frame clones and is missing some. Of about 140,000 clones in the sample, more than 65% are singletons; the top ten hold roughly 10%. V gene TRBV6-5 combines with J gene TRBJ1-2; 9 positions agree with TRBD1. The clonotype was recovered from a man aged 60 to 75 with active or convalescent COVID-19. The sample comprised peripheral blood. CDR3 bases: TGTGCCAGCACCCCGGGACAGGGTCACGGCTATGGCTACACCTTC. Amino acids: CASTPGQGHGYGYTF.